The clone carrying this T cell receptor (beta chain) has a handful of counts. The germline V gene has CDR1 DFQATT and CDR2 SNEGSKA (reference sequence). The CDR3 runs 14 residues. The V and J ends lost 0 bases and 4 bases respectively, with 12 bases between them. These data are taken from a study of Graves' ophthalmopathy and Graves' hyperthyroidism. Amplified TCR beta CDR3 regions were obtained using RNA transcripts as template. A first-round RT-PCR used HTBI primers, followed by a second-round multiplex PCR. TCRdb passed the multiplex PCR reads through MiXCR, listing each CDR3 protein once. The data contain around 670,000 distinct CDR3 sequences, roughly 40% of them singletons.

This chain joins TRBV20-1 and TRBJ1-2; maybe TRBD1 (6 bases). Material: peripheral blood. This sequence originates from an adult man with Graves' ophthalmopathy. The CDR3 DNA reads as TGCAGTGCTAGAGATATGCGGGGGCCCTATGGCTACACCTTC. It specifies CSARDMRGPYGYTF.